The 2 T cell receptor beta chains below come from one sample, sequenced in a study of CD8+CD57+ T cells in acquired aplastic anemia. An expansion of CD8+CD57+ cells by flow cytometry had been shown in patients chosen for sequencing. Genomic DNA was employed as the template in profiling TCR beta VDJ and CDR3. Each CDR3 protein gets one entry after TCRdb re-called the reads with MiXCR. The top ten hold 1% to 1.5% of the sample, which has 310,000 or so distinct CDR3 sequences, roughly 59% seen once. The sequenced material came from sorted CD4+, CD8+, or CD8+CD57+ T cells (not recorded which) from PBMCs. These receptors were collected from a human donor with aplastic anemia.

CDR3 coding DNA: TGTGCCAGCTCACCACTTCGGCCTAGCAGGAGGTACGATGAGCAGTTCTTC. Protein sequence: CASSPLRPSRRYDEQFF. The V gene is TRBV9, the J gene TRBJ2-1; D is perhaps TRBD2 (5 bases). Germline values: CDR1 SGDLS, CDR2 YYNGEE. CDR3 length equals 17 residues. V was pared by 7 bases and J by 8 bases, with 28 bases between.

V gene TRBV19 combines with J gene TRBJ2-7; D ambiguous. CDR3 size: 14 residues. CDR1 and CDR2 from the germline V gene are LNHDA and SQIVND (reference sequence). V lost 0 bases to trimming and J lost 3 bases, with 9 bases between them. The CDR3 DNA sequence: TGTGCCAGTAGTATAGACGAGGATCACTACGAGCAGTACTTC. The encoded protein is CASSIDEDHYEQYF. The variable domain in full, with the rest retrieved from reference TRBV19 and TRBJ2-7, is DGGITQSPKYLFRKEGQNVTLSCEQNLNHDAMYWYRQDPGQGLRLIYYSQIVNDFQKGDIAEGYSVSREKKESFPLTVTSAQKNPTAFYLCASSIDEDHYEQYFGPGTRLTVT.